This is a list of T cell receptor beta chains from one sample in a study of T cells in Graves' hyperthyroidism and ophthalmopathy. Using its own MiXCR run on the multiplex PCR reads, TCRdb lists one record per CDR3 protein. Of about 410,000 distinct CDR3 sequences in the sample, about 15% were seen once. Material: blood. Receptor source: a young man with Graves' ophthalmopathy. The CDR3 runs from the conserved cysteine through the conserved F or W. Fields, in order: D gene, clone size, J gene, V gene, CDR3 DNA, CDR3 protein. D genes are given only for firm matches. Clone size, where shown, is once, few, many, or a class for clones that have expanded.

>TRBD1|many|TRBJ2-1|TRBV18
TGTGCCAGCTCACCAAGGGACAGTGCCAATGAGCAGTTCTTC
CASSPRDSANEQFF
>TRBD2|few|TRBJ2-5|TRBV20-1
TGCAGTGCAGGCGAGGGCGGGAGGCCACAAGAGACCCAGTACTTC
CSAGEGGRPQETQYF
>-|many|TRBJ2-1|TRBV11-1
TGTGCCAGCAGCTTAGGTTGGGCGGTACCTGGGTTCTACAATGAGCAGTTCTTC
CASSLGWAVPGFYNEQFF
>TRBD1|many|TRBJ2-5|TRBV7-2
TGTGCCAGCAGTTTAGACAGGGCCCTGGAGACCCAGTACTTC
CASSLDRALETQYF
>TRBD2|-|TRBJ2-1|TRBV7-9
TGTGCCAGCAGCCTGCGGGGGGGGCAGTTCTTC
CASSLRGGQFF
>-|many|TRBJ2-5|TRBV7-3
TGTGCCAGCAGCTCCTCCCCAGGGGGGCAAGAGACCCAGTACTTC
CASSSSPGGQETQYF
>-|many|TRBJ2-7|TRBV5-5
TGTGCCAGCAGCTTGGCCGTCCAGGGCCCCTACGAGCAGTACTTC
CASSLAVQGPYEQYF
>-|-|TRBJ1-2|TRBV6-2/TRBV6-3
TGTGCCAGCACCCGGCACTATGGCTACACCTTC
CASTRHYGYTF
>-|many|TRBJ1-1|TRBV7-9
TGTGCCAGCAGCTACATCGACACTGAAGCTTTCTTT
CASSYIDTEAFF
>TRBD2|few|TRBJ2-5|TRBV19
TGTGCCAGTAGTACCGGCGGGGGAGTGCTGGGGACCCAGTACTTC
CASSTGGGVLGTQYF
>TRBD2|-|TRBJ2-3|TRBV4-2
TGTGCCAGCAGCCAAGGATCGCTAGCGGGTTTGGGAGATACGCAGTATTTT
CASSQGSLAGLGDTQYF
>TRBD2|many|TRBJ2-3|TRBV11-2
TGTGCCAGCAGCTTAGACGGGGGGGCAGGGACAGATACGCAGTATTTT
CASSLDGGAGTDTQYF
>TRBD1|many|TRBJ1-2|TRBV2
TGTGCCAGCAGACTGGACAGGGTCGATGGCTACACCTTC
CASRLDRVDGYTF
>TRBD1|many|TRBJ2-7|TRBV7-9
TGTGCCAGCAGCGCGATTAGGGGGCCCTCCCTGGGGTACGAGCAGTACTTC
CASSAIRGPSLGYEQYF
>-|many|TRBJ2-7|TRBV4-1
TGCGCCAGCAGCCAAGGAGTCGAGCAGTACTTC
CASSQGVEQYF
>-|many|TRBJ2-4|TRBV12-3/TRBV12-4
TGTGCCAGCAGTATCCGTACAGAGGCCAAAAACATTCAGTACTTC
CASSIRTEAKNIQYF
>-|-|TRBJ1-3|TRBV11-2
TGTGCCAGCAGCTTAGAGTTAACAAACACCATATATTTT
CASSLELTNTIYF
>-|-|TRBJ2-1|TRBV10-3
TGTGCCACCAAACTAGATGGCTCGTACAATGAGCAGTTCTTC
CATKLDGSYNEQFF
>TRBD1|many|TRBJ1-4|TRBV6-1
TGTGCCAGCAGTGGGATACACTCAGGGGGAACTAATGAAAAACTGTTTTTT
CASSGIHSGGTNEKLFF
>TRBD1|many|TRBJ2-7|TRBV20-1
TGCAGTGCTAGTAAACCCCCCGGACAGGGGGCCTACGAGCAGTACTTC
CSASKPPGQGAYEQYF
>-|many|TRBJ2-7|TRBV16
TGTGCCAGCAAGCAGCCGGGGCGCGAGCAGTACTTC
CASKQPGREQYF
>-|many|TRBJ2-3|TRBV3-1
TGTGCCAGCAGCCAAGACCCTGGGGGCTTCACAGATACGCAGTATTTT
CASSQDPGGFTDTQYF
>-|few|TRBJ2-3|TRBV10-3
TGTGCCATCGGGGGGAGCACAGATACGCAGTATTTT
CAIGGSTDTQYF
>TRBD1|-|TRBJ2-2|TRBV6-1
TGTGCCAGCAGTCCCCGGACAGGGAGAACCGGGGAGCTGTTTTTT
CASSPRTGRTGELFF